This T cell receptor beta chain was sequenced during a study of breast tumors, draining lymph nodes, adjacent tissues. Regarding the study as a whole: Data only fit, rather than demonstrated, lymph node origin of most tumor T cells. Tumor repertoires ranked between lymph nodes and nontumor tissue in diversity, with V and J gene preferences. Compared with basal-like, luminal-like tumors shared significantly more repertoire with nontumor tissue. Data fit most tumor T cells coming from lymph node, expanding in tumor.

Breast cancer patients provided tissue from their axillary draining lymph nodes. A single record per CDR3 protein comes from TCRdb applying MiXCR to the multiplex PCR reads. The sample has 150,000 to 200,000 distinct CDR3 sequences, 30% to 35% seen once. To note about this clonotype: Antigen specificity is unknown.

The receptor's source is a female donor with breast cancer. Some clones in this sample may be carry-over from other donors' samples. Sequencing was performed on axillary lymph node tissue.

The CDR3 nucleotides are TGTGCCAGCAGTTTTGTCGGGGAGCTGTTTTTT. Its protein product is CASSFVGELFF. The chain couples TRBV28 to TRBJ2-2; the D is unclear. Germline loops: CDR1 MDHEN, CDR2 SYDVKM. The V gene lost 3 bases and the J gene lost 7 bases, with 3 bases spanning the gap. The CDR3 sequence is 11 residues long.